The next 31 T cell receptor beta chains were all read from a single sample in a study of cytomegalovirus exposure and HLA in healthy donors. PCR involved 60 Vbeta and 13 Jbeta primers. Using immunoSEQ multiplex PCR, the repertoire was profiled, and TCRdb retains in-frame clones only, with some absent. The sample includes 150,000 to 200,000 clones, roughly 72% of them seen just once. The material sequenced was PBMCs. These receptors were taken from a woman in her 30s in good health and CMV-seropositive.

The chain links TRBV28 to TRBJ1-5; no clear D. CDR1 and CDR2 (germline): MDHEN, SYDVKM. This CDR3 has 15 amino acids. V lost 7 bases and J 3 bases, leaving 16 bases between the germline ends. CDR3 in amino acids: CASTLGALNNQPQHF. The DNA of the CDR3 is TGTGCCAGCACCCTAGGCGCTTTGAACAATCAGCCCCAGCATTTT.

The genes are TRBV5-4 and TRBJ1-2; D is perhaps TRBD1 (6 bases). Germline CDR1 reads SGHNT; CDR2 reads YYREEE (reference sequence). V lost 2 bases and J lost 5, with 13 bases in between. The CDR3 has 14 amino acids. The CDR3 region has the DNA TGTGCCAGCAGCTTCGGGGGGGCCTCTTATGGCTACACCTTC. Its protein is CASSFGGASYGYTF.

The V call is TRBV5-1, the J call TRBJ2-1, with 14 bases that match TRBD2. CDR3 size: 15 residues. Trimming removed 4 bases from V and 4 bases from J; junction bases left unmatched: 1. Germline lookup yields CDR1 SGHRS and CDR2 YFSETQ. The CDR3 region is CASSRLAGGYNEQFF. The CDR3 bases are TGCGCCAGCAGCCGACTAGCGGGGGGGTACAATGAGCAGTTCTTC.

The chain employs TRBV2 and TRBJ1-4, with 8 bases fitting TRBD1. V lost 6 bases, J lost 7 bases, and 10 bases stayed unmatched. Germline V CDR1 and CDR2: SNHLY, FYNNEI. CDR3 size: 15 residues. The CDR3 loop is CASSLDRGESEKLFF. The CDR3 DNA sequence: TGTGCCAGCAGCCTTGACAGGGGAGAGAGTGAAAAACTGTTTTTT.

This chain uses TRBV5-8 with TRBJ1-5, with 8 bases that match TRBD1. Germline loops: CDR1 SGHTS, CDR2 YDEGEE. This CDR3 has 14 amino acids. Germline trimming cut 5 bases from V and 6 bases from J; bases unmatched to any gene: 7. The CDR3 DNA is TGTGCCAGCAGTCCGGGACAGGCGGGTCAGCCCCAGCATTTT. Protein sequence: CASSPGQAGQPQHF.

The chain recombines TRBV28 with TRBJ2-7; 9 nucleotides agree with TRBD1. Looked up from germline, CDR1 is MDHEN and CDR2 is SYDVKM. This CDR3 spans 16 amino acids. The ends lost 1 base at V and 4 bases at J; junction bases unmatched: 8. The DNA for the CDR3 is TGTGCCAGCAGTTTATCATCCGGGACAGGGAGGTACGAGCAGTACTTC. This sequence encodes CASSLSSGTGRYEQYF.

V is TRBV18 and J is TRBJ1-5; D remains unclear. Germline CDR1 KGHSH, CDR2 LQKENI. V was clipped by 1 base and J by 6 bases, with 13 bases between them. CDR3 length equals 15 residues. In DNA form, the CDR3 reads TGTGCCAGCTCACCACAGATGACGGGGAGTCAGCCCCAGCATTTT. This translates into CASSPQMTGSQPQHF.

In its sample, this clone was seen a few times. The V call is TRBV9, the J call TRBJ2-1; 14 bases are a match to TRBD2. Germline CDR1 reads SGDLS; CDR2 reads YYNGEE. With V trimmed by 1 base and J by 3 bases, 6 bases remained unmatched. The CDR3 runs to 18 residues. The CDR3 loop reads CASSVTGTSGGVYNEQFF. The CDR3 DNA reads TGTGCCAGCAGCGTAACCGGGACTAGCGGGGGAGTCTACAATGAGCAGTTCTTC. The entire variable domain, with the rest obtained from reference TRBV9 and TRBJ2-1, is as follows: DSGVTQTPKHLITATGQRVTLRCSPRSGDLSVYWYQQSLDQGLQFLIQYYNGEERAKGNILERFSAQQFPDLHSELNLSSLELGDSALYFCASSVTGTSGGVYNEQFFGPGTRLTVL.

The chain employs TRBV5-4 and TRBJ2-3; 9 bases are shared with TRBD1. The CDR3 is 14 amino acids. The germline gives CDR1 SGHNT, CDR2 YYREEE (reference sequence). Trimming at V came to 9 bases and at J to 4 bases, leaving 9 bases not matched to a gene. The CDR3 nucleotides read TGTGCCATCCAAGACAGGGGGGCGTCAGATACGCAGTATTTT. Translating gives CAIQDRGASDTQYF. The full variable domain, its missing parts supplied by reference TRBV5-4 and TRBJ2-3, is ETGVTQSPTHLIKTRGQQVTLRCSSQSGHNTVSWYQQALGQGPQFIFQYYREEENGRGNFPPRFSGLQFPNYSSELNVNALELDDSALYLCAIQDRGASDTQYFGPGTRLTVL.

The chain has TRBV28 and TRBJ1-5, with 10 bases matching TRBD1. The CDR3 totals 15 residues. Germline V gene lookup returns CDR1 MDHEN and CDR2 SYDVKM. With 6 bases clipped from V and 6 bases from J, the junction kept 8 bases outside the gene matches. Here the CDR3 DNA reads TGTGCCAGCAGCCTCGAGACAGGGGGCATTCAGCCCCAGCATTTT. Translation: CASSLETGGIQPQHF.

V usage is TRBV7-2 and J usage is TRBJ1-5, with a weak D call TRBD1 (5 bases). From germline, CDR1 is SGHTA and CDR2 FQGNSA. With 0 bases removed from V and 3 bases from J, the gap between germline ends came to 9 bases. This CDR3 is 15 amino acids long. The CDR3 loop is CASSLAPGNNQPQHF. CDR3 DNA sequence: TGTGCCAGCAGCTTAGCTCCAGGGAACAATCAGCCCCAGCATTTT.

This chain connects TRBV29-1 to TRBJ2-3, with 9 bases fitting TRBD2. This CDR3 spans 14 amino acids. The ends lost 6 bases at V and 0 bases at J; junction bases unmatched: 4. Germline CDR1 reads SQVTM; CDR2 reads ANQGSEA. This chain's CDR3 is CSVQGLASTDTQYF. In DNA, the CDR3 is TGCAGCGTCCAAGGACTAGCGAGCACAGATACGCAGTATTTT.

This clone was seen a handful of times. The chain has TRBV5-4 and TRBJ1-1; D unclear. The CDR3 is 14 amino acids. V was clipped by 0 bases and J by 2 bases, with 8 bases between them. Germline CDR1 and CDR2: SGHNT and YYREEE (reference sequence). The chain's CDR3 is CASSLGQSNTEAFF. CDR3 DNA sequence: TGTGCCAGCAGCTTGGGACAATCCAACACTGAAGCTTTCTTT.

The DNA for the CDR3 is TGTGCCAGCAGCGTAGGAGGAGAAGAATGGGGCTACACCTTC. This translates into CASSVGGEEWGYTF. V is TRBV7-2 and J is TRBJ1-2; no definite D call. Trimming took off 5 bases at V and 8 bases at J, with 18 bases between the two ends. The germline CDR1 and CDR2 sequences are SGHTA and FQGNSA. The length of the CDR3 is 14 residues.

The rearrangement joins TRBV7-9 to TRBJ1-2; D might be TRBD1 (6 bases). Trimming took off 6 bases at V and 7 bases at J, with 18 bases between the two ends. The CDR3 is 14 residues long. Germline V gives CDR1 SEHNR, CDR2 FQNEAQ (reference sequence). The CDR3 here is CASRKPGENAGYTF. The DNA for the CDR3 is TGTGCCAGCAGAAAGCCAGGGGAGAATGCTGGCTACACCTTC.

The chain couples TRBV27 to TRBJ2-7; D uncertain. Per germline, CDR1 MNHEY and CDR2 SMNVEV (reference sequence). Trimming pared 2 bases from V and 2 bases from J, leaving 10 bases between. The CDR3 contains 14 residues. The CDR3 region is CASSLRGRTYEQYF. CDR3 coding DNA: TGTGCCAGCAGTTTAAGAGGCAGAACCTACGAGCAGTACTTC.

Comment on this clone: This sample includes further DNA sequences coding for the same CDR3. The rearrangement uses TRBV5-1 and TRBJ2-3; D perhaps matches TRBD1 (5 bases). The CDR3 consists of 15 residues. Trimming left V 0 bases short and J 4 bases short, with 12 bases between. The germline V gene has CDR1 SGHRS and CDR2 YFSETQ. The CDR3 DNA reads TGCGCCAGCAGCTTGGCGGCAGGGATGCCAGATACGCAGTATTTT. The encoded protein is CASSLAAGMPDTQYF.

This chain connects TRBV9 to TRBJ2-3; D is uncertain. Germline V lookup: CDR1 SGDLS, CDR2 YYNGEE. Trimming stripped 0 bases from V and 6 bases from J, with 11 bases between. The CDR3 has 14 amino acids. In nucleotides, the CDR3 is TGTGCCAGCAGCGTAGAAGCTAGGCGGGATACGCAGTATTTT. It translates to CASSVEARRDTQYF.

This clone has a handful of counts. The genes are TRBV4-1 and TRBJ2-1; 9 bases fit TRBD2. Germline V CDR1 and CDR2: MGHRA, YSYEKL. The CDR3 covers 18 residues. V was clipped by 1 base and J by 5 bases; unmatched bases: 12. The CDR3 DNA reads TGCGCCAGCAGCCAAGTTGATATGGGACTAGCCATTAACAATGAGCAGTTCTTC. Translating gives CASSQVDMGLAINNEQFF.

This clone has a single count. This chain connects TRBV6-6 to TRBJ2-7; 7 positions agree with TRBD2. This CDR3 has 15 residues. Trimming at V came to 4 bases and at J to 4 bases, leaving 10 bases not matched to a gene. The germline V gene encodes CDR1 MNHNY and CDR2 SVGAGI (reference sequence). The DNA of the CDR3 is TGTGCCAGCAGTTCCCCTTCGGTGGGGGGGTACGAGCAGTACTTC. Encoded protein: CASSSPSVGGYEQYF.

This chain links TRBV7-2 with TRBJ1-1; D call uncertain. Germline assignment: CDR1 SGHTA and CDR2 FQGNSA. The CDR3 runs 15 residues. The germline V and J ends were trimmed by 0 bases and 5 bases, with 13 bases remaining between them. Here the CDR3 DNA reads TGTGCCAGCAGCTTAGCGTCGAAAAGGCGGACTGAAGCTTTCTTT. Amino acids: CASSLASKRRTEAFF.

The V and J genes are TRBV14 and TRBJ1-1, with D possibly being TRBD1 (6 bases). V lost 1 base, J lost 5 bases, and 14 bases lay in between. CDR3 length equals 15 residues. CDR1 is SGHDN, CDR2 FVKESK, per germline. CDR3 in DNA: TGTGCCAGCAGCCAAGGGGGGGGGCGAGGGACTGAAGCTTTCTTT. Its protein product is CASSQGGGRGTEAFF.

This chain joins TRBV7-9 and TRBJ2-3; weak D call: TRBD2 (6 bases). Trimming pared 5 bases from V and 6 bases from J, leaving 12 bases between. The germline V gene encodes CDR1 SEHNR and CDR2 FQNEAQ (reference sequence). CDR3 length equals 13 residues. CDR3 protein: CASSPGTPDTQYF. The CDR3, as DNA: TGTGCCAGCAGCCCCGGGACTCCGGATACGCAGTATTTT.

The V call is TRBV28, the J call TRBJ2-7; 8 nucleotides line up with TRBD1. This CDR3 spans 14 amino acids. Per germline, CDR1 MDHEN and CDR2 SYDVKM. V dropped 2 bases and J dropped 2; count of bases not matched to a gene: 2. The CDR3 DNA reads as TGTGCCAGCAGTTTACAGGGGGCTACCTACGAGCAGTACTTC. It specifies CASSLQGATYEQYF.

V usage is TRBV2 and J usage is TRBJ2-7; 10 bases fit TRBD2. After removal of 6 bases from V and 3 bases from J, the junction contained 5 bases not matched to a gene. The CDR3 runs 14 residues. CDR1 is SNHLY, CDR2 FYNNEI, per germline. The CDR3: CASRDTSGDYEQYF. The DNA of the CDR3 is TGTGCCAGCAGGGATACTAGCGGGGACTACGAGCAGTACTTC.

This chain links TRBV6-1 with TRBJ2-6, with 9 bases that match TRBD1. The CDR3 sequence is 22 residues long. V dropped 6 bases and J dropped 0; count of bases not matched to a gene: 21. Germline V gene data show CDR1 as MNHNS and CDR2 as SASEGT. The CDR3 spells CASRESGRDRVWANSGANVLTF. CDR3 nucleotides: TGTGCCAGCAGAGAAAGCGGCCGGGACAGGGTTTGGGCCAACTCTGGGGCCAACGTCCTGACTTTC.

This sequence joins TRBV4-3 and TRBJ1-2; D is possibly TRBD1 (5 bases). Trimming cost V 1 base and J 5 bases, with 20 bases left between them. The CDR3 has 17 residues. Germline V gene lookup returns CDR1 LGHNA and CDR2 YSLEER. This CDR3 reads CASSQGIIGALGYGYTF. CDR3 coding DNA: TGCGCCAGCAGCCAAGGTATAATTGGGGCGCTGGGATATGGCTACACCTTC.

This chain links TRBV10-2 with TRBJ2-4; D ambiguous. The CDR3 is 14 residues long. V was trimmed by 6 bases and J by 7 bases, leaving 16 bases between them. Germline V gene lookup returns CDR1 WSHSY and CDR2 SAAADI. CDR3 protein: CASSETLGPNIQYF. In nucleotides, the CDR3 is TGCGCCAGCAGCGAGACTTTGGGCCCTAACATTCAGTACTTC.

The chain couples TRBV5-6 to TRBJ2-3; 7 bases are a match to TRBD2. J lost 0 bases, V lost 4 bases, and 5 bases had no gene match. Germline CDR1 reads SGHDT; CDR2 reads YYEEEE. The CDR3 spans 15 residues. In nucleotides, the CDR3 is TGTGCCAGCAGCGTACTAGCGTTCAGCACAGATACGCAGTATTTT. Translated: CASSVLAFSTDTQYF.

The V gene is TRBV7-9, the J gene TRBJ2-5; D not resolved. V shed 5 bases and J shed 5 bases, with 18 bases lying between them. Per the germline V gene, CDR1 is SEHNR and CDR2 is FQNEAQ (reference sequence). The length of the CDR3 is 15 residues. The CDR3 region has the DNA TGTGCCAGCAGCCCACCCGGTCGAATGAGGGAGACCCAGTACTTC. It translates to CASSPPGRMRETQYF.

Of note for this clone: The sample carries other DNA sequences with the same CDR3. The rearrangement joins TRBV2 to TRBJ2-1; D remains unclear. V was shortened by 2 bases and J by 13 bases, with 18 bases between the two germline ends. From germline, CDR1 is SNHLY and CDR2 FYNNEI. This CDR3 is built from 14 residues. The CDR3 DNA reads TGTGCCAGCAGTGAAAGTAGCAATAATCTTGTACAGTTCTTC. It is translated as CASSESSNNLVQFF.